A selection of T cell receptor beta chains follows, all from one sample in a study of cytomegalovirus exposure and HLA in healthy donors. Some clones are missing from TCRdb's copy, which holds only in-frame ones; the method was immunoSEQ multiplex PCR. The sample contains more than 150,000 clones, over 80% of which appear only once. The sample comprised PBMCs. Source of these receptors: a man aged 50 or older in good health and CMV-seronegative. The CDR3 runs from the conserved cysteine through the conserved F or W. The order of the fields is J gene, V gene, clone size, D gene, CDR3 DNA, CDR3 protein. D genes are given only for firm matches. The listing skips clone size in some rows; elsewhere it reads once, few, many or a size class.

TRBJ2-7 TRBV4-3 few TRBD2 TGCGCCAGCAGCCAAGATCGCGGGGGGGACTACGAGCAGTACTTC CASSQDRGGDYEQYF
TRBJ1-1 TRBV6-7 - - TGTGCCAGCAGTCCTAACAGGAAGGCTCTCACTGAAGCTTTCTTT CASSPNRKALTEAFF
TRBJ1-6 TRBV7-3 - TRBD1 TGTGCCAGTAGCCCCGCGGGACAGGGTTTCATTTCACCCCTCCACTTT CASSPAGQGFISPLHF
TRBJ2-5 TRBV29-1 - - TGCAGCGTTGAGACGAGGAAGGGGGGGGAGACCCAGTACTTC CSVETRKGGETQYF
TRBJ2-2 TRBV5-6 - - TGTGCCAGCAGCTTGGTCGGGGTTGGCGGGGAGCTGTTTTTT CASSLVGVGGELFF
TRBJ2-7 TRBV6-5 - - TGTGCCAGCAGTTACGTTCAGGGGTGGGTCGAGCAGTACTTC CASSYVQGWVEQYF
TRBJ1-3 TRBV6-1 - - TGTGCCAGCAGTGGGACAGCCTCTGGAAACACCATATATTTT CASSGTASGNTIYF
TRBJ1-2 TRBV18 - - TGTGCCAGCTCACCCACGGGACTGACGGCCTATGGCTACACCTTC CASSPTGLTAYGYTF
TRBJ1-1 TRBV19 - TRBD1 TGTGCCAGTAGTATACGTCCGGGACAGGCACAGGCTGAAGCTTTCTTT CASSIRPGQAQAEAFF
TRBJ2-5 TRBV5-5 - - TGTGCCAGCACCCCAACAGGGTCACAAGAGACCCAGTACTTC CASTPTGSQETQYF
TRBJ2-7 TRBV21-1 - - TGTGCCAGGAGTATTACGGGACTAGCAGGTTACGAGCAGTACTTC CARSITGLAGYEQYF
TRBJ1-1 TRBV28 - TRBD1 TGTGCCAGCATCCGACAGGGGGCGTGGACTGAAGCTTTCTTT CASIRQGAWTEAFF
TRBJ1-2 TRBV28 - - TGTGCCAGCAGTTTTGGCGGGGTAAGAGGCTACACCTTC CASSFGGVRGYTF
TRBJ2-7 TRBV6-5 - - TGTGCCAGCAGTTACTCGATCACAGGGAGCTACGAGCAGTACTTC CASSYSITGSYEQYF
TRBJ1-2 TRBV5-1 - TRBD1 TGCGCCAGCAGCATCCTTACCGGGACAGGGGCTGGCTACACCTTC CASSILTGTGAGYTF
TRBJ2-5 TRBV5-1 - - TGCGCCAGCAGCCAGGGGGCTAGCGGACAAGAGACCCAGTACTTC CASSQGASGQETQYF
TRBJ1-1 TRBV19 few - TGTGCCAGTAGTGCGGGACGGGGGAACACTGAAGCTTTCTTT CASSAGRGNTEAFF
TRBJ1-5 TRBV6-5 - - TGTGCCAGCAGTTACGCGGCAGGGGTTCAGCCCCAGCATTTT CASSYAAGVQPQHF
TRBJ2-3 TRBV5-4 - - TGTGCCAGCAGCTTGGCAGGGGTCACAGATACGCAGTATTTT CASSLAGVTDTQYF
TRBJ2-3 TRBV18 - - TGTGCCAGCTCACCGAACGGGGGGCCTGAGGATACGCAGTATTTT CASSPNGGPEDTQYF
TRBJ1-3 TRBV18 - TRBD1 TGTGCCAGCTTCGCACAGGGGAGAAACACCATATATTTT CASFAQGRNTIYF
TRBJ1-4 TRBV28 - TRBD1 TGTGCCAGCAGTCGAGACAGGGCCACTAATGAAAAACTGTTTTTT CASSRDRATNEKLFF
TRBJ1-6 TRBV25-1 - - TGTGCCAGCAGGACAGGCTATAATTCACCCCTCCACTTT CASRTGYNSPLHF
TRBJ1-6 TRBV2 - - TGTGCCAGCAATAGGCAGGAGGCTTCACCCCTCCACTTT CASNRQEASPLHF
TRBJ2-2 TRBV29-1 once - TGCAGCGTCGTTCGACAGATGGGGTCCGGGGAGCTGTTTTTT CSVVRQMGSGELFF
TRBJ2-1 TRBV11-2 - TRBD1 TGTGCCAGCAGCCGGCCCGGGACAGGGACCTACAATGAGCAGTTCTTC CASSRPGTGTYNEQFF
TRBJ2-7 TRBV4-2 - - TGTGCCAGCAGCCCGAGTATTGGGCCCCTAAGAGCCTACGAGCAGTACTTC CASSPSIGPLRAYEQYF
TRBJ1-4 TRBV30 - - TGTGCCTGGTCAGGGCACACTAATGAAAAACTGTTTTTT CAWSGHTNEKLFF
TRBJ2-2 TRBV7-3 once TRBD1 TGTGCCAGCAGCTTAAGTACAGGGGGGAACACCGGGGAGCTGTTTTTT CASSLSTGGNTGELFF